The 24 T cell receptor beta chains in this list originate from one sample, sequenced in a study of beta chain features in type 1 diabetes. Expressed TCRB transcripts were sequenced because the isolated RNA had all been reverse transcribed beforehand. Clones were sequenced by immunoSEQ multiplex PCR, and TCRdb holds only the in-frame ones, with some missing. The sample holds about 230,000 clones, 9.6% seen once. The sample was naive CD4+ T cells from blood. The receptors shown here come from a woman in her late teens or twenties in good health.

The gene calls are TRBV5-1 and TRBJ1-5; D call uncertain. Trimming stripped 7 bases from V and 0 bases from J, with 11 bases between. This CDR3 comprises 14 residues. Germline V lookup: CDR1 SGHRS, CDR2 YFSETQ. The DNA of the CDR3 is TGCGCCAGCTCTGACGGAGATAGCAATCAGCCCCAGCATTTT. It encodes CASSDGDSNQPQHF.

The chain combines TRBV6-1 with TRBJ2-1; 7 positions match TRBD1. The CDR3 loop spans 16 amino acids. Germline CDR1 and CDR2: MNHNS and SASEGT. The V gene end was trimmed by 2 bases and the J gene end by 2 bases; junction bases not matched to a gene: 6. The CDR3 DNA is TGTGCCAGCAGTGAAAGGAGGCAGGGGGCCTACAATGAGCAGTTCTTC. This gives the protein CASSERRQGAYNEQFF.

This clone has only a few counts. V usage is TRBV7-2 and J usage is TRBJ1-5, with 8 bases aligning to TRBD1. This CDR3 is 18 amino acids long. Germline V gene lookup returns CDR1 SGHTA and CDR2 FQGNSA. The ends lost 5 bases at V and 3 bases at J; junction bases unmatched: 15. DNA of the CDR3: TGTGCCAGCAGCCAGCTGATGCAGGGGGCGCTTCCCAATCAGCCCCAGCATTTT. It encodes CASSQLMQGALPNQPQHF.

The DNA for the CDR3 is TGTGCCAGCAGTCCCAGGGGAGTTAACACCGGGGAGCTGTTTTTT. Its protein product is CASSPRGVNTGELFF. The chain combines TRBV6-5 with TRBJ2-2, with a tentative D call TRBD1 (6 bases). The CDR3 length is 15 residues. Deletions cut 5 bases from V and 2 bases from J, with 12 bases between. Germline-derived CDR1 and CDR2 are MNHEY and SVGAGI.

This clone was counted many times. This chain uses TRBV29-1 with TRBJ2-1, with unresolved D. V lost 4 bases to trimming and J lost 3 bases, with 10 bases between them. The CDR3 consists of 13 residues. Germline values: CDR1 SQVTM, CDR2 ANQGSEA. CDR3 nucleotide sequence: TGCAGCGTTGCGAACAGTTTCTACAATGAGCAGTTCTTC. Protein sequence: CSVANSFYNEQFF.

This clone has a handful of counts. The genes are TRBV7-9 and TRBJ2-1; 11 bases fit TRBD2. The V gene's germline CDR1 is SEHNR and CDR2 FQNEAQ (reference sequence). CDR3 length equals 17 residues. V dropped 3 bases and J dropped 2; count of bases not matched to a gene: 6. In DNA form, the CDR3 reads TGTGCCAGCAGCTTGGGGACTAGCGGAGCCGCCTACAATGAGCAGTTCTTC. Its translation: CASSLGTSGAAYNEQFF. The variable domain in full, with the rest retrieved from reference TRBV7-9 and TRBJ2-1, is DTGVSQNPRHKITKRGQNVTFRCDPISEHNRLYWYRQTLGQGPEFLTYFQNEAQLEKSRLLSDRFSAERPKGSFSTLEIQRTEQGDSAMYLCASSLGTSGAAYNEQFFGPGTRLTVL.

V gene TRBV29-1 combines with J gene TRBJ1-2; 8 bases map to TRBD1. After removal of 4 bases from V and 6 bases from J, the junction contained 10 bases not matched to a gene. Germline CDR1 is SQVTM and CDR2 is ANQGSEA. The CDR3 extends over 14 amino acids. CDR3 DNA sequence: TGCAGCGTTGTAATTCAGGGGGCGAGCCATGGCTACACCTTC. As protein: CSVVIQGASHGYTF.

The sample holds a few counts of this clone. V and J are TRBV5-5 and TRBJ2-2; the match to TRBD1 covers 8 bases. This CDR3 has 16 amino acids. Trimming took 1 base from V and 4 from J; bases not matched to a gene: 6. Germline CDR1 is SGHKS and CDR2 is YYEKEE (reference sequence). The CDR3 here is CASSLTGTGSTGELFF. The CDR3 DNA is TGTGCCAGCAGCTTGACCGGGACAGGAAGCACCGGGGAGCTGTTTTTT.

The chain couples TRBV4-2 to TRBJ1-6; no reliable D call. Germline CDR1 LGHNA, CDR2 YNFKEQ. The V end was cut by 0 bases, the J end by 8 bases, with 17 bases between. This CDR3 comprises 17 residues. The CDR3 coding sequence is TGTGCCAGCAGCCAAGAAGTGGCAGGAAGACCCGATTCACCCCTCCACTTT. Amino acids: CASSQEVAGRPDSPLHF.

Only a few counts were recorded for this clone. The chain employs TRBV7-2 and TRBJ2-5, with a possible D match to TRBD2 (6 bases). CDR1 SGHTA and CDR2 FQGNSA come from the germline V gene. This CDR3 has 16 residues. V dropped 0 bases and J dropped 5 bases, with 16 bases sitting between them. The CDR3 coding sequence is TGTGCCAGCAGCTTAGCCCGGACTACCAGACGGGAGACCCAGTACTTC. Its translation: CASSLARTTRRETQYF. Full variable domain (remainder filled in from reference TRBV7-2 and TRBJ2-5): GAGVSQSPSNKVTEKGKDVELRCDPISGHTALYWYRQSLGQGLEFLIYFQGNSAPDKSGLPSDRFSAERTGGSVSTLTIQRTQQEDSAVYLCASSLARTTRRETQYFGPGTRLLVL.

This chain connects TRBV30 to TRBJ1-2; tentatively, D is TRBD1 (5 bases). CDR3 length equals 15 residues. V shed 0 bases and J shed 0 bases, with 11 bases lying between them. CDR1 GTSNPN and CDR2 SVGIG come from the germline V gene (reference sequence). Here the CDR3 reads CAWSVVAGSNYGYTF. Here the CDR3 DNA reads TGTGCCTGGAGTGTAGTGGCAGGGTCTAACTATGGCTACACCTTC.

This clone has a handful of counts. V gene TRBV5-8 combines with J gene TRBJ2-1; 12 bases line up with TRBD2. The CDR3 is 16 residues long. The trim removed 1 base at V and 9 bases at J, leaving 8 bases unmatched. Germline V lookup: CDR1 SGHTS, CDR2 YDEGEE. The CDR3 DNA reads TGTGCCAGCAGCTTGTTACGACTAGCGGGAGTCGGTGAGCAGTTCTTC. Residues: CASSLLRLAGVGEQFF.

J is TRBJ2-7 and V is TRBV5-6; D possibly corresponds to TRBD2 (6 bases). The CDR3 extends over 16 amino acids. CDR1 and CDR2 (germline): SGHDT, YYEEEE. Trimming took 0 bases from V and 3 from J, leaving 16 bases between them. CDR3 DNA: TGTGCCAGCAGCTTGGCCGGGGGTCCATGGGGCTACGAGCAGTACTTC. Translation gives CASSLAGGPWGYEQYF.

This chain connects TRBV5-1 to TRBJ1-1, with D perhaps matching TRBD1 (5 bases). The CDR3 is 15 amino acids. CDR1 and CDR2 from the germline V gene are SGHRS and YFSETQ. With 0 bases removed from V and 3 bases from J, the gap between germline ends came to 12 bases. The CDR3 is CASSLVEGADTEAFF. DNA of the CDR3: TGCGCCAGCAGCTTGGTTGAAGGGGCGGACACTGAAGCTTTCTTT.

The chain has TRBV11-2 and TRBJ1-1; 10 nucleotides align to TRBD1. CDR3 length: 15 residues. Germline CDR1 is SGHAT and CDR2 is FQNNGV. Unmatched junction bases numbered 5, after V lost 5 bases and J lost 2 bases. CDR3 in DNA: TGTGCCAGCAGCCGGACAGGGGGGGATAACACTGAAGCTTTCTTT. It specifies CASSRTGGDNTEAFF.

V gene TRBV4-2 combines with J gene TRBJ2-2; perhaps TRBD2 as D (6 bases). V was clipped by 0 bases and J by 8 bases, with 19 bases between them. The CDR3 has 17 amino acids. The V gene's germline CDR1 is LGHNA and CDR2 YNFKEQ. DNA for the CDR3: TGTGCCAGCAGCCAAGAAGGGGCGGGACCCCGAAATGGGGAGCTGTTTTTT. As protein: CASSQEGAGPRNGELFF.

A few counts support this clone. The rearrangement uses TRBV5-1 and TRBJ1-6; D is perhaps TRBD1 (5 bases). The CDR3 covers 17 residues. Germline CDR1 SGHRS, CDR2 YFSETQ. V gave up 0 bases and J gave up 0 bases, with 10 bases separating them. CDR3 region: CASSLGDFSSYNSPLHF. DNA for the CDR3: TGCGCCAGCAGCTTGGGGGACTTTAGCTCCTATAATTCACCCCTCCACTTT.

This chain uses TRBV12-5 with TRBJ2-1, with TRBD2 matching over 9 bases. V lost 0 bases and J lost 10; bases outside the gene matches: 7. This CDR3 region has 15 residues. CDR1 LGHNT and CDR2 FRNRAP come from the germline V gene. The DNA for the CDR3 is TGTGCTAGTGGTTTGGTAAGCGGGAGGTGGCACGAGCAGTTCTTC. Protein: CASGLVSGRWHEQFF.

The chain employs TRBV2 and TRBJ2-1; D is ambiguous. Germline V gene sequence: CDR1 SNHLY, CDR2 FYNNEI. Trimming stripped 0 bases from V and 4 bases from J, with 10 bases between. This CDR3 has 15 residues. CDR3 DNA sequence: TGTGCCAGCAGTGAAGCGTTTGGGCTGTACAATGAGCAGTTCTTC. Amino acids: CASSEAFGLYNEQFF. The full variable domain, in which reference TRBV2 and TRBJ2-1 provide the parts outside the CDR3, is EPEVTQTPSHQVTQMGQEVILRCVPISNHLYFYWYRQILGQKVEFLVSFYNNEISEKSEIFDDQFSVERPDGSNFTLKIRSTKLEDSAMYFCASSEAFGLYNEQFFGPGTRLTVL.

The chain has TRBV11-2 and TRBJ1-5, with a possible D match to TRBD1 (6 bases). CDR3 length equals 13 residues. Germline V CDR1 and CDR2: SGHAT, FQNNGV. Trimming removed 1 base from V and 6 bases from J, with 7 bases in between. The CDR3 DNA follows: TGTGCCAGCAGCTTAGGCAGGGGTCAGCCCCAGCATTTT. Its translation: CASSLGRGQPQHF.

The sample holds a few counts of this clone. The chain carries TRBV19 and TRBJ2-1, with 10 bases identical to TRBD2. Per the germline V gene, CDR1 is LNHDA and CDR2 is SQIVND (reference sequence). The CDR3 runs to 17 residues. The trim removed 3 bases at V and 8 bases at J, leaving 13 bases unmatched. The CDR3 region is CASSMASGSPRGDEQFF. CDR3 DNA sequence: TGTGCCAGTAGTATGGCTAGCGGGAGCCCTAGAGGGGATGAGCAGTTCTTC. The full variable domain, in which reference TRBV19 and TRBJ2-1 provide the parts outside the CDR3, is DGGITQSPKYLFRKEGQNVTLSCEQNLNHDAMYWYRQDPGQGLRLIYYSQIVNDFQKGDIAEGYSVSREKKESFPLTVTSAQKNPTAFYLCASSMASGSPRGDEQFFGPGTRLTVL.

The chain carries TRBV29-1 and TRBJ2-7; no firm D call. V was cut by 5 bases and J by 7 bases, with 21 bases left in between. This CDR3 is built from 14 residues. Germline-derived CDR1 and CDR2 are SQVTM and ANQGSEA. CDR3 nucleotides: TGCAGCGTTCGGAGTCTGGTACTTTCGGAAGAGCAGTACTTC. It translates to CSVRSLVLSEEQYF.

This clone was seen more than once but under ten times. The rearrangement uses TRBV5-1 and TRBJ1-1; D is unclear. Germline V gene sequence: CDR1 SGHRS, CDR2 YFSETQ. The germline V and J ends were trimmed by 6 bases and 6 bases, with 18 bases remaining between them. The CDR3 contains 14 residues. Here the CDR3 reads CASNLGEVFAEAFF. In nucleotides, the CDR3 is TGCGCCAGCAACCTAGGTGAAGTCTTCGCTGAAGCTTTCTTT.

CDR3: CASSKGRTGSDEQFF. The CDR3 DNA reads as TGTGCCAGTAGTAAGGGACGGACAGGGTCGGATGAGCAGTTCTTC. This chain links TRBV19 with TRBJ2-1; TRBD1 aligns across 8 bases. Germline V gene data show CDR1 as LNHDA and CDR2 as SQIVND (reference sequence). With 4 bases clipped from V and 8 bases from J, the junction kept 10 bases outside the gene matches. The CDR3 contains 15 residues. Together with reference TRBV19 and TRBJ2-1, the CDR3 gives the full variable domain: DGGITQSPKYLFRKEGQNVTLSCEQNLNHDAMYWYRQDPGQGLRLIYYSQIVNDFQKGDIAEGYSVSREKKESFPLTVTSAQKNPTAFYLCASSKGRTGSDEQFFGPGTRLTVL.